This T cell receptor beta chain stems from a study of CD8+CD57+ T cells in acquired aplastic anemia. The trim removed 1 base at V and 6 bases at J, leaving 3 bases unmatched. CDR1 SGHVS and CDR2 FNYEAQ come from the germline V gene. The CDR3 consists of 14 residues. The patients chosen for sequencing had shown expansion of CD8+CD57+ cells (detected by flow cytometry). Genomic DNA, the template, was used for profiling of the TCR beta VDJ and CDR3. TCRdb processed the reads anew with MiXCR; each CDR3 protein has one entry. Found here are around 210,000 distinct CDR3 sequences, over 55% of them singletons; the top ten hold around 60%.

The sequence came from a human donor with aplastic anemia. The V gene is TRBV7-6, the J gene TRBJ2-1; 7 positions agree with TRBD2. Specimen: sorted CD4+, CD8+, or CD8+CD57+ T cells (not recorded which) from PBMCs. The CDR3 region has the DNA TGTGCCAGCAGCTTAGGCGGGGGTATCAATGAGCAGTTCTTC. It specifies CASSLGGGINEQFF. Full variable domain (missing parts from reference TRBV7-6 and TRBJ2-1): GAGVSQSPRYKVTKRGQDVALRCDPISGHVSLYWYRQALGQGPEFLTYFNYEAQQDKSGLPNDRFSAERPEGSISTLTIQRTEQRDSAMYRCASSLGGGINEQFFGPGTRLTVL.